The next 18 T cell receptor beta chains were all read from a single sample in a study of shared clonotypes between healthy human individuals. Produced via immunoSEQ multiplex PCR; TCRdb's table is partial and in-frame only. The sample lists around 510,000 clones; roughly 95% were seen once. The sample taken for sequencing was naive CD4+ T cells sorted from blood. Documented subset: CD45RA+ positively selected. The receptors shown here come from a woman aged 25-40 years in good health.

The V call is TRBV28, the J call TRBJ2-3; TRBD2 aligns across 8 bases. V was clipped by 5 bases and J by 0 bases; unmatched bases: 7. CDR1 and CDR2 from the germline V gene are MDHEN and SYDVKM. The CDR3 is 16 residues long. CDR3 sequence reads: CASSPGSGTSTDTQYF. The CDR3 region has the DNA TGTGCCAGCAGTCCCGGTAGCGGGACTAGCACAGATACGCAGTATTTT. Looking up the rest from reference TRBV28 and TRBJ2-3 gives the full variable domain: DVKVTQSSRYLVKRTGEKVFLECVQDMDHENMFWYRQDPGLGLRLIYFSYDVKMKEKGDIPEGYSVSREKKERFSLILESASTNQTSMYLCASSPGSGTSTDTQYFGPGTRLTVL.

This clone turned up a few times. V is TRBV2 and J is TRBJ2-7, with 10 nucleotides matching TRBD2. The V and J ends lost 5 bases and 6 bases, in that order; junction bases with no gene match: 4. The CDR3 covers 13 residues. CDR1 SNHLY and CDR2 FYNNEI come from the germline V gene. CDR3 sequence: CASSRQREGEQYF. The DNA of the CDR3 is TGTGCCAGCAGTCGCCAGCGGGAGGGCGAGCAGTACTTC. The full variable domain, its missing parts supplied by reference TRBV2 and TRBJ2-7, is EPEVTQTPSHQVTQMGQEVILRCVPISNHLYFYWYRQILGQKVEFLVSFYNNEISEKSEIFDDQFSVERPDGSNFTLKIRSTKLEDSAMYFCASSRQREGEQYFGPGTRLTVT.

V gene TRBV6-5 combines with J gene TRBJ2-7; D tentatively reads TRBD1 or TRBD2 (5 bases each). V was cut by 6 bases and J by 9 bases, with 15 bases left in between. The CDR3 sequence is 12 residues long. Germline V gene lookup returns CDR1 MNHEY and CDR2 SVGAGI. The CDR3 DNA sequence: TGTGCCAGCAGCCCACTTCGGGACGGGCAGTACTTC. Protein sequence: CASSPLRDGQYF.

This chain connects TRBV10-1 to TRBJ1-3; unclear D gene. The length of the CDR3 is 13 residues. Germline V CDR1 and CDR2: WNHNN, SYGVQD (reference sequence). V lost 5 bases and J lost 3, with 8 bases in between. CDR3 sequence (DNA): TGCGCCAGCAGTTTCGACATTGGAAACACCATATATTTT. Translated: CASSFDIGNTIYF.

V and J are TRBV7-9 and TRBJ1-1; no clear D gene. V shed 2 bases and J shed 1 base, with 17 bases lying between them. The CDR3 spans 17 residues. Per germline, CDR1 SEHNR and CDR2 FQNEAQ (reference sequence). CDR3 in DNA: TGTGCCAGCAGCTTAACATATCAGCGGAACGAGAACACTGAAGCTTTCTTT. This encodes CASSLTYQRNENTEAFF.

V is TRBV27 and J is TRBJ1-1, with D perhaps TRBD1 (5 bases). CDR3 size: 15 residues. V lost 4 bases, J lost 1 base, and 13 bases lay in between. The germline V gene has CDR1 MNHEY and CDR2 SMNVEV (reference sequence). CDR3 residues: CASSSGPSWNTEAFF. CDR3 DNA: TGTGCCAGCAGTTCGGGACCTTCCTGGAACACTGAAGCTTTCTTT.

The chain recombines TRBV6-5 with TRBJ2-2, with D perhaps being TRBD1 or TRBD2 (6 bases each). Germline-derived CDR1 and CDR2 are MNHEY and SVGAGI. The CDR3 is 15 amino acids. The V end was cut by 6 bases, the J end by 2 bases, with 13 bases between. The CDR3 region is CASSHGGGNTGELFF. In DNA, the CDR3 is TGTGCCAGCAGCCACGGAGGGGGTAACACCGGGGAGCTGTTTTTT.

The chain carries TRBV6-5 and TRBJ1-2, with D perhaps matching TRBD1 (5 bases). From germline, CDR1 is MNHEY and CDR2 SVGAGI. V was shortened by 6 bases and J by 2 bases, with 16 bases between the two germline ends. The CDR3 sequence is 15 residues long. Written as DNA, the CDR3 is TGTGCCAGCAGAACGAAGGGACGCACCAACTATGGCTACACCTTC. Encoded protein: CASRTKGRTNYGYTF.

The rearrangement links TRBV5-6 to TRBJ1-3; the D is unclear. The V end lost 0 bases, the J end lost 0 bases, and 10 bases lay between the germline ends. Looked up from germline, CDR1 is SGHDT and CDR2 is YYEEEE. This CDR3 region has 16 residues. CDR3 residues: CASSLGPTVSGNTIYF. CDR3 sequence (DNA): TGTGCCAGCAGCTTGGGACCAACTGTCTCTGGAAACACCATATATTTT.

CDR3 protein: CASSAGRGGYF. CDR3 nucleotide sequence: TGTGCCAGCAGCGCCGGCCGCGGAGGGTACTTC. The V gene is TRBV7-9, the J gene TRBJ2-7, with TRBD2 as a possible D gene (5 bases). CDR3 length: 11 residues. Germline CDR1 SEHNR, CDR2 FQNEAQ (reference sequence). V was shortened by 5 bases and J by 12 bases, with 14 bases between the two germline ends.

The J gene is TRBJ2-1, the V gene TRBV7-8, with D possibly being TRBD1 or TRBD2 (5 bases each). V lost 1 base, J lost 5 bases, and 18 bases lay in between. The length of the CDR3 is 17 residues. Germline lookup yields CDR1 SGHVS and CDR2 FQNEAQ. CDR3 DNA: TGTGCCAGCAGCTTAGGAAGTGGGGGAGTAACAAACAATGAGCAGTTCTTC. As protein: CASSLGSGGVTNNEQFF.

The CDR3 loop is CASSPSYVVYEQYF. The CDR3 DNA reads as TGTGCCAGCAGCCCATCCTATGTGGTCTACGAGCAGTACTTC. The V call is TRBV6-5, the J call TRBJ2-7; D gene unclear. There are 14 residues in the CDR3. Germline V lookup: CDR1 MNHEY, CDR2 SVGAGI. The germline V and J ends were trimmed by 6 bases and 3 bases, with 15 bases remaining between them.

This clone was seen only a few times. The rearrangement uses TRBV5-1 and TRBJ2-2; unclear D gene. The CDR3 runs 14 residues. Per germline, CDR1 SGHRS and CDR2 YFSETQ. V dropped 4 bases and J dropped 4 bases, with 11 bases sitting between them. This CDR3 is CASSEWASTGELFF. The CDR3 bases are TGCGCCAGCAGCGAGTGGGCCTCCACCGGGGAGCTGTTTTTT.

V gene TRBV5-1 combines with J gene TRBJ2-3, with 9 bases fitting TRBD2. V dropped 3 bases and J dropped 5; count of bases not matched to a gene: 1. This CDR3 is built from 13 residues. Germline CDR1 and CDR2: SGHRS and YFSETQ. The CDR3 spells CASSWTSEDTQYF. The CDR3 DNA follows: TGCGCCAGCAGCTGGACTAGCGAAGATACGCAGTATTTT. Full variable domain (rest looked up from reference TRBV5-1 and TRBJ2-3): KAGVTQTPRYLIKTRGQQVTLSCSPISGHRSVSWYQQTPGQGLQFLFEYFSETQRNKGNFPGRFSGRQFSNSRSEMNVSTLELGDSALYLCASSWTSEDTQYFGPGTRLTVL.

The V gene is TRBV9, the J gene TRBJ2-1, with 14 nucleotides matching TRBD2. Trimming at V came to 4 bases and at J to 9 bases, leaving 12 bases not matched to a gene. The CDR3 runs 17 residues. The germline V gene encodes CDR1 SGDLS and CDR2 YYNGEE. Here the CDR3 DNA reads TGTGCCAGCAGCCCTCTCCCGGGACTAGCGGGAGTGGGTGAGCAGTTCTTC. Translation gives CASSPLPGLAGVGEQFF.

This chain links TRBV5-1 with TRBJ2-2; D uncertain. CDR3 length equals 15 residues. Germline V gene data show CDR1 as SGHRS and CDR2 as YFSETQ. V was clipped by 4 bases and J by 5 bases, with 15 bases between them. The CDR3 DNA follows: TGCGCCAGCAGCGCGGAACGGCTGTGGACCGGGGAGCTGTTTTTT. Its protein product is CASSAERLWTGELFF.

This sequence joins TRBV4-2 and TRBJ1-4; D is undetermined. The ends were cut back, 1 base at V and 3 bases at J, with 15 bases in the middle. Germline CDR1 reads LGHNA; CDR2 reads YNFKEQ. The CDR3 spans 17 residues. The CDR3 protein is CASSQVVLETANEKLFF. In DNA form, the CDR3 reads TGTGCCAGCAGCCAAGTGGTATTGGAAACCGCTAATGAAAAACTGTTTTTT.

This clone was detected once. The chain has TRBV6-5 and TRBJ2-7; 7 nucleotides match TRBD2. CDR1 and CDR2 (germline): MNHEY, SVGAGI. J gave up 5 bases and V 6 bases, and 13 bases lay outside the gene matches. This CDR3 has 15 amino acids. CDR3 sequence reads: CASRTLRTSLHEQYF. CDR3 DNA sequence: TGTGCCAGCAGAACCCTTCGGACTAGTCTCCACGAGCAGTACTTC.